The 6 T cell receptor beta chains in this list originate from one sample, sequenced in a study of cytomegalovirus exposure and HLA in healthy donors (dated by TCRdb to 2017 to 2019). To prepare the library, the immunoSEQ multiplex PCR assay was applied. For the multiplex PCR, a mixture combining 60 forward primers for TCR Vbeta segments and 13 reverse primers for TCR Jbeta segments was used. The table was pulled from immuneACCESS by TCRdb, which kept in-frame rearrangements only. Such tables lose some clones; where checked, under half of the loss comes from unresolved V genes, and the rest has no known cause. The sample table holds 100,000 to 150,000 clones, of which about four fifths were seen once. Together, the top ten hold about 9.1% of the sample. What was sequenced was PBMCs. The receptors come from a woman in her forties or fifties in good health and CMV-seropositive.

The chain employs TRBV11-3 and TRBJ1-3; D gene ambiguous. The germline V and J ends were trimmed by 6 bases and 6 bases, with 18 bases remaining between them. Germline V gives CDR1 SGHNT, CDR2 YENEEA. The length of the CDR3 is 15 residues. This CDR3 reads CASSRSRNFVNTIYF. In DNA, the CDR3 is TGTGCCAGCAGTCGATCGAGAAATTTCGTAAACACCATATATTTT.

This chain connects TRBV2 to TRBJ2-7; TRBD2 might be the D (6 bases). Germline CDR1 and CDR2: SNHLY and FYNNEI. There are 14 residues in the CDR3. With 4 bases removed from V and 5 bases from J, the gap between germline ends came to 15 bases. CDR3 nucleotides: TGTGCCAGCAGTGGGGGGGATACGGGCCACGAGCAGTACTTC. Translating it yields CASSGGDTGHEQYF.

This clone was detected only once. The J gene is TRBJ2-6, the V gene TRBV7-9, with D possibly TRBD2 on 6 matching bases. V shed 5 bases and J shed 0 bases, with 11 bases lying between them. The CDR3 length is 16 residues. Germline V lookup: CDR1 SEHNR, CDR2 FQNEAQ (reference sequence). For the CDR3, the DNA is TGTGCCAGCAGCAGCTGGCGGGGCTCTGGGGCCAACGTCCTGACTTTC. Protein sequence: CASSSWRGSGANVLTF.

The chain joins TRBV5-4 to TRBJ2-6, with unresolved D. This CDR3 has 15 residues. Germline CDR1 is SGHNT and CDR2 is YYREEE (reference sequence). V lost 4 bases, J lost 0 bases, and 8 bases lay in between. The CDR3 DNA reads TGTGCCAGCAGCCTGAGGCTCTCTGGGGCCAACGTCCTGACTTTC. Translation gives CASSLRLSGANVLTF.

This clone was observed a few times. The J gene is TRBJ1-4, the V gene TRBV30, with a weak D call TRBD1 (6 bases). The end of the DNA aligns better with TRBJ2-2, so the J call may be wrong. This CDR3 has 11 residues. Germline values: CDR1 GTSNPN, CDR2 SVGIG (reference sequence). CDR3 nucleotide sequence: TGTGCCTGGGGGGGCCCTAGGGAGCTGTTTTTT. Its translation: CAWGGPRELFF.

The chain is built from TRBV19 and TRBJ1-5; weak D call: TRBD1 (6 bases). Trimming left V 3 bases short and J 4 bases short, with 13 bases between. The germline gives CDR1 LNHDA, CDR2 SQIVND (reference sequence). The CDR3 contains 15 residues. The CDR3 loop reads CASSITGTNNQPQHF. The CDR3, as DNA: TGTGCCAGTAGTATTACAGGGACGAATAATCAGCCCCAGCATTTT.